The T cell receptor (beta chain) under discussion was sequenced for a study of OX40 agonist ivuxolimab in advanced cancers. Study at large: Averaging roughly 60 years in age, with a range of 23 to 79, the cohort was about 83% male. Regarding the study as a whole: Averaged across samples, CD8+ T cells carried more expanded clones than CD4+ did.

Comment on this clone: Antigen specificity is unknown.

V shed 6 bases and J 6 bases; nucleotides not matched to a gene: 11. This CDR3 spans 16 amino acids. From germline, CDR1 is MDHEN and CDR2 SYDVKM. If patients had autoimmune disease history or systemic immunosuppression, they were excluded. Sampled blood was obtained at baseline, cycle 4 day 1, and cycle 7 day 1. Clones were read by immunoSEQ multiplex PCR, and TCRdb kept only the in-frame ones, dropping some. The sample lists 90,000 or so clones; 75% to 95% were seen once. The chain uses TRBV28 and TRBJ2-7; 13 bases map to TRBD2. Sample: CD4+ or CD8+ T cells sorted from blood, taken in a trial of the OX40 agonist ivuxolimab. This TCR came from an adult with an advanced solid tumor such as melanoma, head and neck, liver or kidney cancer. The CDR3 protein is CASRSGLAGWVGEQYF. The CDR3, as DNA: TGTGCCAGCAGATCGGGACTAGCGGGGTGGGTCGGCGAGCAGTACTTC.